Included here is one T cell receptor beta chain sequence, with context. Its antigen is undetermined. This sample is part of a study of OX40 agonist ivuxolimab in advanced cancers. Study-level results: Partial responders at 0.1-3.0 mg/kg showed near-lowest clonal expansion. On average, CD8+ T cells showed a greater number of expanded clones than CD4+.

CDR3 length: 14 residues. The germline CDR1 and CDR2 sequences are SQVTM and ANQGSEA. Trimming at V came to 4 bases and at J to 3 bases, leaving 5 bases not matched to a gene. Blood got drawn at baseline, again on cycle 4 day 1, and then on cycle 7 day 1. TCRdb's table, derived via immunoSEQ multiplex PCR, lists solely in-frame clones and lacks some. The sample lists around 59,000 clones, roughly 86% seen once, with 0.85% to 1.4% in the top ten. The chain carries TRBV29-1 and TRBJ1-5; 8 positions agree with TRBD1. The sample in question was CD4+ or CD8+ T cells sorted from blood, obtained in a trial of the OX40 agonist ivuxolimab. The sequence derives from an adult with an advanced solid tumor such as melanoma, head and neck, liver or kidney cancer. The CDR3 sequence is CSVGTGIPNQPQHF. The CDR3 region has the DNA TGCAGCGTTGGGACAGGGATTCCCAATCAGCCCCAGCATTTT.